This TCR beta chain appears in the sequencing data of a study of patients and donors after allogeneic stem cell transplantation. Each CDR3 protein gets one entry after TCRdb re-called the RT-PCR reads with MiXCR. The table lists around 9,000 distinct CDR3 sequences, roughly 4.3% of them singletons. In this sample, this clonotype turned up many times. The CDR3 runs 12 residues. Trimming removed 9 bases from V and 5 bases from J, with 12 bases in between. Germline lookup yields CDR1 KGHDR and CDR2 SFDVKD. The TCR was taken from a human donor who was either an allogeneic HSCT recipient or a stem cell or donor lymphocyte infusion donor (not recorded which). It is not recorded whose cells these are; they may come from a transplant donor. The genes are TRBV24-1 and TRBJ2-5; D remains unclear. Sequences were obtained from blood, either unsorted or a sorted T cell fraction (not recorded which). The CDR3 here is CATSATEETQYF. In nucleotides, the CDR3 is TGTGCCACCTCCGCCACGGAGGAGACCCAGTACTTC.